Presented here are 21 T cell receptor beta chains from one specimen sequenced in a study of cytomegalovirus exposure and HLA in healthy donors. Method: immunoSEQ multiplex PCR; TCRdb's copy keeps in-frame clones and lacks some. The sample contains roughly 120,000 clones, approximately 91% of which appear only once. The specimen sequenced was PBMCs. The receptor set was obtained from a woman under 30 in good health and CMV-seronegative.

The chain is built from TRBV2 and TRBJ2-3, with 8 positions matching TRBD1. V lost 4 bases and J lost 4; bases outside the gene matches: 7. The CDR3 runs to 15 residues. Germline V gene lookup returns CDR1 SNHLY and CDR2 FYNNEI. CDR3 residues: CASSAGTGGSDTQYF. In nucleotides, the CDR3 is TGTGCCAGCAGTGCCGGGACAGGAGGTTCAGATACGCAGTATTTT.

V gene TRBV28 combines with J gene TRBJ1-2; TRBD1 matches 7 bases. Losses at the gene ends were 5 bases for V and 8 bases for J; bases not matched to a gene: 11. The CDR3 length is 14 residues. The germline V gene encodes CDR1 MDHEN and CDR2 SYDVKM. CDR3 loop: CASSLMGQSWGYTF. The CDR3 DNA reads TGTGCCAGCAGTCTAATGGGACAGTCCTGGGGCTACACCTTC.

This chain uses TRBV29-1 with TRBJ1-2, with D perhaps TRBD1 (5 bases). V lost 0 bases and J 4 bases, leaving 12 bases between the germline ends. CDR1 and CDR2 (germline): SQVTM, ANQGSEA. The length of the CDR3 is 14 residues. For the CDR3, the DNA is TGCAGCGTTGAAGATCGGGGGACGGGCTATGGCTACACCTTC. It is translated as CSVEDRGTGYGYTF.

V usage is TRBV9 and J usage is TRBJ1-2, with D possibly being TRBD1 (6 bases). The CDR3 is made up of 14 amino acids. Trimming shortened V by 2 bases and J by 0 bases, and 8 bases separated the two germline ends. From germline, CDR1 is SGDLS and CDR2 YYNGEE. CDR3 in DNA: TGTGCCAGCAGCGTGGGGACAACTAACTATGGCTACACCTTC. Residues: CASSVGTTNYGYTF.

This rearrangement joins TRBV11-2 to TRBJ1-1, with D unclear. The CDR3 sequence is 13 residues long. The germline V gene encodes CDR1 SGHAT and CDR2 FQNNGV. The V end lost 5 bases, the J end lost 4 bases, and 11 bases lay between the germline ends. The CDR3 nucleotides read TGTGCCAGCAGCGGCAGTATTGGCACTGAAGCTTTCTTT. Translated, it gives CASSGSIGTEAFF.

This chain connects TRBV7-2 to TRBJ2-7; 12 positions match TRBD1. Germline assignment: CDR1 SGHTA and CDR2 FQGNSA. Trimming took 1 base from V and 7 from J; bases not matched to a gene: 8. The CDR3 length is 16 residues. The CDR3 DNA sequence: TGTGCCAGCAGCTTAGTAGGGACAGGGGGCGCGAGGGAGCAGTACTTC. It yields the protein CASSLVGTGGAREQYF.

The chain couples TRBV19 to TRBJ2-5; weak D call: TRBD2 (7 bases). The CDR3 contains 15 residues. CDR1 is LNHDA, CDR2 SQIVND, per germline (reference sequence). Trimming cost V 9 bases and J 4 bases, with 21 bases left between them. Here the CDR3 reads CASSKGGGRGETQYF. In nucleotides, the CDR3 is TGTGCCAGCAGCAAAGGGGGAGGGAGGGGAGAGACCCAGTACTTC. The full variable domain, in which reference TRBV19 and TRBJ2-5 provide the parts outside the CDR3, is DGGITQSPKYLFRKEGQNVTLSCEQNLNHDAMYWYRQDPGQGLRLIYYSQIVNDFQKGDIAEGYSVSREKKESFPLTVTSAQKNPTAFYLCASSKGGGRGETQYFGPGTRLLVL.

This chain uses TRBV19 with TRBJ2-7; 9 bases fit TRBD2. The CDR3 loop spans 15 amino acids. With 6 bases clipped from V and 6 bases from J, the junction kept 12 bases outside the gene matches. CDR1 and CDR2 from the germline V gene are LNHDA and SQIVND (reference sequence). The CDR3 protein is CASSVGPGLATEQYF. The CDR3 coding sequence is TGTGCCAGTAGCGTGGGCCCGGGACTAGCAACCGAGCAGTACTTC.

This clone has a handful of counts. The chain joins TRBV6-4 to TRBJ1-6; D gene ambiguous. Germline V CDR1 and CDR2: MRHNA, SNTAGT. The V end lost 0 bases, the J end lost 13 bases, and 13 bases lay between the germline ends. This CDR3 comprises 14 residues. CDR3 in DNA: TGTGCCAGCAGTGACTCGCACGGGGAACGGCCCCTCCACTTT. Translating gives CASSDSHGERPLHF.

The chain carries TRBV9 and TRBJ2-1; 10 nucleotides agree with TRBD2. CDR3 length: 17 amino acids. Germline V lookup: CDR1 SGDLS, CDR2 YYNGEE. J gave up 7 bases and V 4 bases, and 14 bases lay outside the gene matches. As DNA, the CDR3 is TGTGCCAGCAGCCCGAGCAACTGGGCTAGCGGGGGAAATGAGCAGTTCTTC. It translates to CASSPSNWASGGNEQFF.

The rearrangement uses TRBV30 and TRBJ1-1; TRBD1 matches 7 bases. V was pared by 5 bases and J by 8 bases, with 11 bases of the junction left unmatched. The CDR3 sequence is 13 residues long. The germline V gene has CDR1 GTSNPN and CDR2 SVGIG (reference sequence). The CDR3 bases are TGTGCCTGGTCCATACAGGGGTATCGCGAAGCTTTCTTT. It translates to CAWSIQGYREAFF.

The V call is TRBV21-1, the J call TRBJ1-4. TRBV21-1 represents a pseudogene. The CDR3 contains 15 residues. CDR3 coding DNA: TGTGCCAGCAGCGCCCGGACTTCCGAGCGGGAAAAACTGTTTTTT. Protein: CASSARTSEREKLFF.

V gene TRBV5-1 combines with J gene TRBJ2-2, with TRBD1 matching 9 bases. The CDR3 extends over 16 amino acids. Germline V gives CDR1 SGHRS, CDR2 YFSETQ. Trimming at V came to 5 bases and at J to 4 bases, leaving 9 bases not matched to a gene. Here the CDR3 reads CASRGQGLRGTGELFF. CDR3 in DNA: TGCGCCAGCAGGGGACAGGGATTGCGAGGCACCGGGGAGCTGTTTTTT.

This clone has only one observation. The rearrangement links TRBV14 to TRBJ2-7; D may be TRBD2 (6 bases). This CDR3 spans 13 amino acids. Germline loops: CDR1 SGHDN, CDR2 FVKESK. V lost 3 bases and J 3 bases, leaving 9 bases between the germline ends. CDR3 amino acids: CASSHGGVYEQYF. In DNA form, the CDR3 reads TGTGCCAGCAGCCACGGAGGGGTCTACGAGCAGTACTTC.

The count of this clone is one. The gene calls are TRBV6-5 and TRBJ1-5; 8 nucleotides match TRBD1. CDR3 length: 15 amino acids. V lost 6 bases, J lost 4 bases, and 8 bases stayed unmatched. Germline V CDR1 and CDR2: MNHEY, SVGAGI. The CDR3 loop is CASRPGDRSNQPQHF. In nucleotides, the CDR3 is TGTGCCAGCAGGCCGGGGGACAGGTCGAATCAGCCCCAGCATTTT.

This rearrangement joins TRBV5-1 to TRBJ1-1; the match to TRBD1 covers 9 bases. This CDR3 contains 15 residues. The V gene end was trimmed by 0 bases and the J gene end by 4 bases; junction bases not matched to a gene: 4. Germline values: CDR1 SGHRS, CDR2 YFSETQ. As DNA, the CDR3 is TGCGCCAGCAGCTTGGATGGACAGGGGAGCACTGAAGCTTTCTTT. Residues: CASSLDGQGSTEAFF.

This CDR3 reads CASLAGGPPNTGELFF. As DNA, the CDR3 is TGTGCCAGCTTAGCGGGAGGCCCGCCGAACACCGGGGAGCTGTTTTTT. J is TRBJ2-2 and V is TRBV28; TRBD2 matches 10 bases. This CDR3 spans 16 amino acids. V lost 8 bases, J lost 0 bases, and 6 bases stayed unmatched. Germline loops: CDR1 MDHEN, CDR2 SYDVKM.

The chain is built from TRBV7-2 and TRBJ1-6, with 9 bases identical to TRBD1. Germline trimming cut 5 bases from V and 2 bases from J; bases unmatched to any gene: 7. CDR1 is SGHTA, CDR2 FQGNSA, per germline. This CDR3 is built from 17 residues. The CDR3 is CASSGGQGMTYNSPLHF. The CDR3 DNA follows: TGTGCCAGCAGCGGGGGACAGGGAATGACCTATAATTCACCCCTCCACTTT.

The V call is TRBV7-2, the J call TRBJ2-3, with D possibly TRBD2 on 5 matching bases. The CDR3 length is 13 residues. Looked up from germline, CDR1 is SGHTA and CDR2 is FQGNSA. Between the trimmed V and J ends, which lost 6 bases and 5 bases, there was a span of 12 bases. The CDR3 is CASRSRAEDTQYF. CDR3 coding DNA: TGTGCCAGCAGAAGCAGAGCGGAAGATACGCAGTATTTT.

The chain links TRBV18 to TRBJ2-1; 9 positions match TRBD1. Germline V gives CDR1 KGHSH, CDR2 LQKENI. J was trimmed by 7 bases and V by 1 base; bases with no gene match: 8. The length of the CDR3 is 16 residues. The CDR3 DNA follows: TGTGCCAGCTCACCACGATCCGGGACAGGGAGGAATGAGCAGTTCTTC. As protein: CASSPRSGTGRNEQFF.

The chain employs TRBV9 and TRBJ2-7; 10 nucleotides match TRBD2. CDR3 length: 16 residues. V gave up 0 bases and J gave up 8 bases; unmatched junction bases: 11. Germline CDR1 reads SGDLS; CDR2 reads YYNGEE. CDR3 in DNA: TGTGCCAGCAGCGTAGGTCCCCTAGCGGGGGATGTGAAGCAGTACTTC. Protein: CASSVGPLAGDVKQYF. The whole variable domain, filled in from reference TRBV9 and TRBJ2-7, reads DSGVTQTPKHLITATGQRVTLRCSPRSGDLSVYWYQQSLDQGLQFLIQYYNGEERAKGNILERFSAQQFPDLHSELNLSSLELGDSALYFCASSVGPLAGDVKQYFGPGTRLTVT.